This T cell receptor (beta chain) derives from a study of T-cell reconstitution after alpha-beta-depleted transplantation in children. The junction had 8 bases not matched to a gene; V was cut back by 5 bases and J by 4 bases. The CDR3 is made up of 15 amino acids. Germline CDR1 and CDR2: SGHRS and YFSETQ. It was with unique molecular identifiers that the TCRbeta library was prepared. Via MiXCR, TCRdb re-called the PCR reads, giving one row per CDR3 protein. The repertoire holds hundreds of thousands of distinct CDR3 sequences, with around 17% as singletons. The TCR originated in a human donor who donated a stem cell graft to a child with acute lymphoblastic leukemia. The gene calls are TRBV5-1 and TRBJ2-7, with TRBD2 matching over 11 bases. Specimen: PBMCs from the stem cell graft donor, collected from the stem cell graft. The CDR3 region is CASRPWTSGFYEQYF. The CDR3 coding sequence is TGCGCCAGCAGACCATGGACTAGCGGGTTTTACGAGCAGTACTTC.